Included here is one TCR beta chain sequence, with context. Its antigen remains undetermined. No clone much larger than this one lies a single base away; base qualities are absent. Library method: the immunoSEQ multiplex PCR assay. The multiplex PCR relied on a mix of 60 forward primers for TCR Vbeta segments and 13 reverse primers for TCR Jbeta segments. The CDR3 region of rearranged TCR beta genes was amplified from genomic DNA by a multiplex PCR assay. Amplified TCR beta libraries were sequenced as 87-base-pair reads on the Illumina HiSeq System. The published analysis was carried out like this. Across the roughly 640 repertoires, a later analysis counted tens of millions of unique TCR beta chains, around 11 million of which were shared by at least two donors. Raw reads were error-corrected and collapsed into unique sequences with a nearest-neighbor algorithm that merged closely related sequences to remove PCR and sequencing errors. CDR3 sequences were aligned to IMGT reference sequences to assign V, D and J gene segments. For a sequence to be retained, a match of at least six nucleotides was required to both a V gene segment and a J gene segment. A rearrangement was called productive if the CDR3 had no stop codons and remained in frame with V and J, and every other rearrangement was called non-productive. Following IMGT convention, CDR3 was defined as the stretch from the second conserved V-encoded cysteine to the conserved J-encoded phenylalanine. In an earlier analysis of more than 550 of the donors, sequences lacking an unambiguous match to a single V gene segment were excluded. An earlier analysis of a few hundred of the donors classified V segments as functional when productive rearrangements were above 56.7% and as segregating when the standard deviation between donors was above 5%. A statistical classification framework was developed to diagnose cytomegalovirus status using the catalog of TCR beta chain sequences. In a later analysis, V and J genes were assigned by comparing TCR nucleotide sequences against IMGT/GENE-DB human TR gene sequences. Using the TCRdist pipeline, a later analysis assigned CDR3 sequences along with most-parsimonious VDJ recombination scenarios. A later analysis defined each TCR beta chain by its CDR3 amino acid sequence plus V-gene family, and excluded reads lacking a unique V-gene family. A later analysis removed over 500 highly shared, low-generation-probability nucleotide sequences to deal with suspected cross-contamination and a sequencing artifact. In a later analysis, a clonal expansion index for each public chain was calculated from normalized within-repertoire ranks of inferred template counts. A later analysis computed generation probabilities with a VDJ recombination model fitted to out-of-frame rearrangements, and checked the results against IGoR. In a later analysis, hypergeometric tests were used to score TCR-TCR, TCR-HLA and TCR-CMV co-occurrence, with a repertoire-size bias correction applied to TCR pairs. In a later analysis, false discovery rates were estimated by permuting HLA or CMV assignments 20 times. In a later analysis, co-occurring TCRs were grouped using DBSCAN, with TCRdist sequence similarity added in when clustering inside HLA-allele-positive subsets. Co-occurrence clustering excluded repertoires with fewer than 30,000 or more than 120,000 public chains, plus five with anomalous nucleotide sharing. TCRdb carries this immuneACCESS record with in-frame sequences only. Its versions omit some clonotypes, under half of them owing to an unresolved V gene in the studies checked, with the rest unexplained. The V and J calls and clone size were taken over from that table, and D and trimming were inferred from the DNA. This sample gives 95,000 to 150,000 clones in total; roughly 85% of them show up just once. The top ten hold 15% to 20% of the sample.

The cohort consisted of more than 650 healthy bone marrow donors. At the time of sampling, all cohort members were nominally healthy, though unrecorded immune exposures were likely present. The donor tested CMV seropositive and was one of the 289 seropositive cohort members. Every donor gave a peripheral blood sample, and the peripheral blood mononuclear cells from that sample were used for TCR beta sequencing. The Qiagen DNeasy Blood Extraction Kit was used to extract genomic DNA from the blood cell samples. These data belong to a study of cytomegalovirus exposure and HLA in healthy donors (dated by TCRdb to about 2017). The study in broad terms: An earlier analysis of roughly 630 of the donors reported 250 to 300 Gb of sequence data and 117 million unique TCR beta sequences from 150 million to 200 million T cells. Roughly 300 gigabases of sequencing data and 70 million to 85 million unique TCR sequences were included in an early release covering around 600 HLA-typed donors. Besides the first cohort of more than 650 subjects, a separate validation cohort made up of about 120 different subjects was used. Among under 450 genotyped donors of the cohort, an average of around 240,000 unique TCR beta nucleotide sequences were sequenced per donor, roughly 20% of them non-productive. Typing coverage varied by locus: roughly 629-640 donors for A, B, C, DRB1 and DQB1; roughly 500 for DQA1; nearly 610 for DPA1; fewer than 480 for DPB1. HLA typing included class I and class II loci at four-digit resolution. Every discovery cohort repertoire had been produced on one sequencing platform. Of the roughly 400 genotyped donors, 65% to 90% were placed in the genetic ancestry cluster associated with self-reported Caucasian donors. Genome-wide SNP genotypes for about three fifths of the roughly 700 donors were used in a later genetic analysis, which treated that subset as a discovery cohort. Using immunosequencing, the study profiled T cell repertoires from around 680 subjects and related those repertoires to cytomegalovirus serostatus. In a later analysis, previously published TCR beta repertoires from 550 to 750 donors were re-analyzed and high-resolution HLA genotyping was added so that TCR occurrence patterns could be studied. The study was designed to test whether signatures of past pathogen exposure could be identified by cataloging public T cell receptors. Rather than using new phenotypic data, the later analysis identified candidate immune exposures from TCR beta sequences and from how often those sequences occurred across donors. Because of strong linkage in the cohort, four or five DR-DQ haplotypes were treated as single units for association and clustering. In an earlier analysis of over 550 of the donors, high-throughput TCR beta sequencing was used to judge whether each TCR beta V gene segment behaved as functional or pseudogenic. High-throughput TCR immunosequencing, statistical association of individual TCRs with disease status, and machine learning were combined to predict cytomegalovirus infection status. Alongside the repertoire data, information on donor age, sex, ethnicity and CMV serostatus was compiled.

What the work shows at the level of the full study, not this receptor alone: Presence/absence analyses assumed roughly uniform sequencing depth across donors, an assumption that may not hold. A further reported finding was that TCR beta sequences accurately predicted the HLA-A and HLA-B alleles for most subjects in the first cohort. The classifier was reported to diagnose cytomegalovirus status with high specificity and sensitivity in both the original and validation cohorts. A later analysis reported that several top co-occurrence clusters appeared linked to parvovirus B19, influenza, CMV and Epstein-Barr virus. When HLA alleles, especially DR and DQ, strongly co-occurred, TCR associations were difficult to assign to individual alleles. According to the authors, the approach could potentially be generalized to other disease states and immunological phenotypes. In this cohort, only TCR beta chains were sequenced, and detectable features were limited by the absence of alpha or paired-chain data. V-gene and J-gene trimming of TCR beta chains was associated with a missense DCLRE1C variant in a later genetic analysis, and the association was replicated in an independent cohort. The sequencing pipeline was judged likely to have produced a cluster of highly shared sequence variants as a technical artifact. The study listed 150 to 200 TCR beta chains as associated with cytomegalovirus. In a later analysis, the rate of TCR association differed among HLA loci, with DRB1 alleles having the most associated TCRs and HLA-C alleles having the fewest. Broadly in line with IMGT annotations, most TCR beta V segments showed up in productive rearrangements about 87% or about 30% of the time in an earlier analysis of around 600 of the donors. Linkage disequilibrium might explain the correlated functional status among segregating V segments, but an unknown experimental factor could not be ruled out. Most TCR sequences were seen in very few donors, while some public TCRs were found in many individuals. In a later analysis, most CMV-associated TCR beta chains were found to appear HLA-restricted, with HLA associations seemingly driven largely by CMV exposure. In vitro tests confirmed that a few of the cytomegalovirus-associated TCR beta chains recognize cytomegalovirus antigens. For the cohort, immune exposure information was limited to CMV serostatus. Compared with equally common non-associated chains, HLA-associated TCR beta chains in a later analysis were more clonally expanded and had lower generation probabilities. At a false discovery rate of 0.05, a later analysis linked 15,000 to 20,000 TCR beta sequences to specific HLA alleles. The 87-base-pair reads could not distinguish some IMGT-functional V segments, including TRBV6-2 and TRBV6-3, so those segments were excluded. According to a later genetic analysis, donors in an Asian-associated ancestry cluster had fewer N-insertions in productive TCRs than the roughly 670-donor mean. HLA typing was unavailable for some donors at each locus, so association tests used only the typed subset. Because counts were too low, roughly 18 rarely observed V segments, including chromosome 9 orphons, were left out of the earlier analysis of some 600 of the donors.

Measured from the cysteine to the phenylalanine, the CDR3 is 15 residues long. Only the CDR3 portion is preserved as DNA: 45 bases, with reading frame beginning at the first base. The germline V gene supplies CDR1 MNHEY and CDR2 SVGAGI. Here V drops 2 bases and J drops 7 bases, and the junction holds 8 bases not matched to any gene. The specimen sequenced was PBMCs. This receptor was identified in a man aged 18 to 29 in good health and CMV-seropositive. The chain was built from TRBV6-5 and TRBJ2-5; 9 junctional bases match TRBD2. CDR3 region: CASSYSGGGAGTQYF. The DNA sequence is as follows: TGTGCCAGCAGTTACAGTGGCGGGGGGGCGGGGACCCAGTACTTC.